Reported below is one TCR beta chain. Its antigen is still unknown. There are 14 residues in the CDR3. Germline V gene sequence: CDR1 GTSNPN, CDR2 SVGIG (reference sequence). Trimming removed 0 bases from V and 3 bases from J, with 11 bases in between. The repertoire was sequenced with immunoSEQ multiplex PCR; TCRdb's copy has only in-frame clones and lacks some. The sample lists 75,000 to 95,000 clones; roughly 86% were seen once. This entry is derived from a study of OX40 agonist ivuxolimab in advanced cancers. General study points: In general, CD8+ T cells held more expanded clones than CD4+ did, on average. With doses of 0.1 to 3.0 mg/kg, CD4+ and CD8+ blood T cells had undergone clonal expansion by week 6.

This sequence was found in an adult with an advanced solid tumor such as melanoma, head and neck, liver or kidney cancer. V and J are TRBV30 and TRBJ1-1; D is uncertain. This material consisted of CD4+ or CD8+ T cells sorted from blood, taken in a trial of the OX40 agonist ivuxolimab. This CDR3 reads CAWSVAREDTEAFF. In DNA form, the CDR3 reads TGTGCCTGGAGTGTAGCACGTGAGGACACTGAAGCTTTCTTT.